This T cell receptor beta chain was retrieved from a study of control samples from healthy donors and cancer patients. The V gene's germline CDR1 is MGHRA and CDR2 YSYEKL. CDR3 length: 19 amino acids. Trimming stripped 5 bases from V and 2 bases from J, with 26 bases between. Produced via immunoSEQ multiplex PCR; TCRdb's table is partial and in-frame only. Of about 100,000 clones in the sample, roughly 87% were seen once. Sequencing was done on a sample of blood. J is TRBJ2-3 and V is TRBV4-1, with D possibly TRBD1 on 6 matching bases. The TCR originated in a woman in her 50s in good health. The CDR3 reads CASSGQSLPPGSNTDTQYF. The DNA for the CDR3 is TGCGCCAGCAGCGGACAGTCCCTTCCTCCTGGGTCCAACACAGATACGCAGTATTTT.